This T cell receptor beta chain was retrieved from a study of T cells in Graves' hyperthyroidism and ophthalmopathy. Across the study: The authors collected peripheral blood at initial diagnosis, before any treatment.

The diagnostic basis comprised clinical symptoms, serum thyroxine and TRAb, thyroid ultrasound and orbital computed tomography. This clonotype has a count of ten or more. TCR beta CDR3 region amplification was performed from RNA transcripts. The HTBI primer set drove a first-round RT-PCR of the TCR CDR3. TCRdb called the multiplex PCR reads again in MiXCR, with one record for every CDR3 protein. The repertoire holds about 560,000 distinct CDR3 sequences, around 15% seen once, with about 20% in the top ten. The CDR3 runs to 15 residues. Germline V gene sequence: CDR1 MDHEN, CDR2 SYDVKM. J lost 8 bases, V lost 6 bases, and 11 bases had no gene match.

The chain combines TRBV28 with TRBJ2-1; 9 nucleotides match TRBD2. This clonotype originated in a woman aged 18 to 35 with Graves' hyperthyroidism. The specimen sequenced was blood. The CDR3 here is CASRPSGVNGYEQFF. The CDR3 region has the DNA TGTGCCAGCAGGCCTAGCGGGGTTAACGGGTATGAGCAGTTCTTC.